What follows are 3 T cell receptor beta chains derived from one specimen sequenced in a study of blood T cell repertoires in COVID-19. Repertoires were generated with immunoSEQ multiplex PCR, while TCRdb's copy carries only in-frame clones and drops some. The sample has over 75,000 clones, roughly 78% seen once. What was sequenced was peripheral blood. All receptors derive from a woman older than 75 with acute or convalescent COVID-19.

CDR3 nucleotide sequence: TGTGCCAGCAGCTTTGATCCCGGGAGGGCAAACATTCAGTACTTC. Residues: CASSFDPGRANIQYF. The genes are TRBV5-6 and TRBJ2-4; 8 bases are shared with TRBD2. This CDR3 has 15 residues. Germline-derived CDR1 and CDR2 are SGHDT and YYEEEE. The ends lost 2 bases at V and 6 bases at J; junction bases unmatched: 7.

J is TRBJ2-1 and V is TRBV5-5, with 11 bases aligning to TRBD2. There are 14 residues in the CDR3. From germline, CDR1 is SGHKS and CDR2 YYEKEE (reference sequence). The V and J ends lost 4 bases and 9 bases, in that order; junction bases with no gene match: 6. The CDR3 reads CASSGLAGGVEQFF. The CDR3 DNA reads as TGTGCCAGCAGCGGTCTAGCGGGGGGAGTTGAGCAGTTCTTC. Filled out from reference TRBV5-5 and TRBJ2-1, the complete variable domain reads DAGVTQSPTHLIKTRGQQVTLRCSPISGHKSVSWYQQVLGQGPQFIFQYYEKEERGRGNFPDRFSARQFPNYSSELNVNALLLGDSALYLCASSGLAGGVEQFFGPGTRLTVL.

The J gene is TRBJ2-2, the V gene TRBV12-2; TRBD2, the table's D call, lacks a check against the DNA. TRBV12-2 is noted as a pseudogene. The CDR3 is 16 residues long. CDR3 sequence reads: CASRLVPPLYTGELFF. The CDR3 nucleotides are TGTGCAAGTCGCTTAGTCCCTCCACTGTACACCGGGGAGCTGTTTTTT.